What follows describes a single T cell receptor (beta chain). Its antigen is unknown. This entry is derived from a study of T cells expressing NK-cell markers (dated by TCRdb to the early 2020s). Regarding the complete study: About 8 donors provided sorted CD3+CD56+NKG2C+, CD3+CD56+NKG2C- and CD3+CD56-NKG2C+ T-cell subsets, whose TCR beta-chain repertoires were profiled. Sequencing of the libraries produced 2 x 150 bp reads on Illumina HiSeq 2000/2500, MiSeq or NextSeq. Among the eight sequenced donors, seven were HCMV-seropositive and one was HCMV-seronegative. The eight sequenced donors were randomly selected healthy volunteers, three men and five women. Here is what the overall study found, with its caveats: Whether the expanded NKG2C-expressing T cell clones were specific for HCMV antigens remained unclear. Those dominant clonotypes were again the most abundant among CD3+CD56-NKG2C+ cells in a few donors, at roughly 28.3-60.1%. For several donors, the dominant CD3+CD56+NKG2C+ clonotypes were among the top 10 CD8+ clonotypes and accounted for roughly 1.0-7.5% of CD8+ T cells.

A commercial ELISA kit detecting HCMV-specific IgG in serum was used to determine HCMV serostatus. Ficoll density gradient centrifugation was used to isolate peripheral blood mononuclear cells from blood. The run used an Illumina HiSeq 2000. 5'RACE template switching, by which a universal primer site and unique molecular identifiers were added, was used to make TCR beta cDNA libraries. Priming for cDNA synthesis came from the TCR beta constant segment, and two successive PCR amplification steps followed. Turning to the authors' computational methods: MIGEC was used to demultiplex reads and group reads by UMI, and MiTCR was used to assemble and quantify clonotypes. To exclude erroneous sequences, only TCR cDNA sequences supported by at least two reads were retained. The tcR package was used for downstream repertoire analysis, with clonotypes matched between fractions based on CDR3 nucleotide sequence plus V segment. VDJmatch was used to annotate antigen specificity against VDJdb, with one amino acid substitution in CDR3 allowed. Following reprocessing of the reads by TCRdb, the data hold one row per CDR3 protein sequence and no DNA is available. None of the V and J calls come from the authors' own analysis; TCRdb made them. The table for this sample shows roughly 390,000 distinct CDR3 sequences. Roughly a tenth of the sample lies in the top ten.

The cysteine opens and the phenylalanine closes a CDR3 of 17 amino acids. The DNA sequence is not available. The TCR originated in a woman in her forties or fifties in good health. Donor details come from another sample of the same person, matched by shared clones. The sequenced sample consisted of blood T cells: a sorted CD56 or NKG2C T cell subset, CD4+ or CD8+ T cells, or bulk PBMC T cells (not recorded which). Here the chain combines TRBV12-3 or TRBV12-4 and TRBJ2-5; the TCRdb call, TRBD2, lacks DNA for checking. The CDR3 region has the sequence CASSLAMGSGLVETQYF.